The clone carrying this TCR beta chain was found a few times. Its specificity is not known. Molecular barcoding with unique molecular identifiers was used for the TCRbeta library. Using its own MiXCR run on the PCR reads, TCRdb lists one record per CDR3 protein. The sample holds 450,000 to 550,000 distinct CDR3 sequences, more than 9.5% seen once. The length of the CDR3 is 14 residues. The trim removed 4 bases at V and 6 bases at J, leaving 4 bases unmatched. Per germline, CDR1 SGHTA and CDR2 FQGTGA. The data originate from a study of T-cell reconstitution after alpha-beta-depleted transplantation in children. Study results and caveats: There were reportedly several hundred expanded graft clones from which alpha-beta T cells came about two months after transplant. Hyperexpanded clones declined; after one year, newly produced T cells mostly supplied diversity.

V is TRBV7-3 and J is TRBJ2-2; 8 positions match TRBD1. This sequence was found in a female patient aged 2-15 years who had a stem cell transplant for aplastic anemia, so the T cells may come from the graft donor. This material consisted of PBMCs, mostly from graft donor cells, taken 180 days after TCRalphabeta/CD19-depleted stem cell transplant. The CDR3, as DNA: TGTGCCAGCAGCTCTCAGGGGGCCTCCGGGGAGCTGTTTTTT. Amino acid sequence: CASSSQGASGELFF.